This T cell receptor beta chain was documented in a study of Ad26.COV2.S vaccination and SARS-CoV-2 variants. In the study overall: Doses of Ad26.COV2.S were injected into muscle once or twice, 56 days apart.

The V end lost 0 bases, the J end lost 7 bases, and 9 bases lay between the germline ends. Germline loops: CDR1 LGHNA, CDR2 YSLEER. This CDR3 region has 14 residues. Treatment denoted: about 20 received Ad26.COV2.S at low or high dose, single or two shots; 5 received placebo; per-sample allocation not given. Sampling was performed 63 days after the first vaccine or placebo injection. As its vector, the vaccine had Ad26, which expressed Wuhan-strain SARS-CoV-2 spike. The repertoire was sequenced with immunoSEQ multiplex PCR; TCRdb's copy has only in-frame clones and lacks some. The data show hundreds of thousands of clones, over 75% seen once.

This specimen consisted of peripheral blood, obtained in a trial of Ad26.COV2.S vaccine versus placebo. This receptor was identified in a person between 18 and 60 years old who received the Ad26.COV2.S COVID-19 vaccine or a placebo. The rearrangement uses TRBV4-3 and TRBJ1-4; the D is unclear. The CDR3 nucleotides read TGCGCCAGCAGCCAAGAAGGACTTGGTGAAAAACTGTTTTTT. Translation gives CASSQEGLGEKLFF.